A selection of T cell receptor beta chains follows, all from one sample in a study of blood T cell repertoires in COVID-19. TCRdb's copy holds only in-frame clones and misses some; the assay was immunoSEQ multiplex PCR. The sample has about 180,000 clones; approximately 88% are singletons. The sequencing input was PBMCs or T cells enriched from blood (not recorded which). The receptors here all came from a woman in her late teens or twenties who had recovered from COVID-19. The CDR3 runs from the conserved cysteine through the conserved F or W. The D gene is left open where the match is weak. Not all rows give a size; the values are once, few, many and, for expanded clones, a class.

CDR3 DNA | CDR3 protein | D gene | CDR3 length | J gene | clone size | V gene
TGTGCCAGCAGTCCAGGGGTTGCGGTCTCTGGGGCCAACGTCCTGACTTTC | CASSPGVAVSGANVLTF | . | 17 | TRBJ2-6 | . | TRBV28
TGTGCCAGCAGCGGAACAGGGGGCGCTGTCTACGAGCAGTACTTC | CASSGTGGAVYEQYF | TRBD1 | 15 | TRBJ2-7 | . | TRBV9
TGTGCCAGCAGCTTGGTAGGGGGCGCAGCTAATGAAAAACTGTTTTTT | CASSLVGGAANEKLFF | TRBD1 | 16 | TRBJ1-4 | . | TRBV5-5
TGTGCCAGCGTGAGGAACTATGGCTACACCTTC | CASVRNYGYTF | . | 11 | TRBJ1-2 | . | TRBV28
TGTGCCAGCAGCCTACTAGGGCAAAGCGTCGATGAGCAGTTCTTC | CASSLLGQSVDEQFF | . | 15 | TRBJ2-1 | . | TRBV7-9
TGCGCCAGCAGCTTCAGCGGGAGGGCCGGGTTCGAGCAGTACTTC | CASSFSGRAGFEQYF | TRBD2 | 15 | TRBJ2-7 | . | TRBV5-1
TGTGCCAGCATGAAAGCCCCGGGGACTGGGGCCAACGTCCTGACTTTC | CASMKAPGTGANVLTF | . | 16 | TRBJ2-6 | . | TRBV27
TGTGCCAGCAGCCCCTTCGACGAGCAGTACTTC | CASSPFDEQYF | . | 11 | TRBJ2-7 | once | TRBV7-8
TGTGCCAGCAGCCCCCGGAGCGGGTACAAAAACATTCAGTACTTC | CASSPRSGYKNIQYF | . | 15 | TRBJ2-4 | . | TRBV7-2
TGTGCCAGCAGTTTACTAGCGGGGGGCTTCAATGAGCAGTTCTTC | CASSLLAGGFNEQFF | TRBD2 | 15 | TRBJ2-1 | . | TRBV28
TGCGCCAGCAGCTTTCGCCCCAGGGGAAGGGATTCACCCCTCCACTTT | CASSFRPRGRDSPLHF | . | 16 | TRBJ1-6 | once | TRBV5-1
TGTGCCAGCAGCAAAGGGGGACTAGAGGGACACAATGAGCAGTTCTTC | CASSKGGLEGHNEQFF | TRBD2 | 16 | TRBJ2-1 | . | TRBV5-4